This record covers a single TCR beta chain. The antigen is not known. Germline values: CDR1 GTSNPN, CDR2 SVGIG (reference sequence). Deletions cut 0 bases from V and 7 bases from J, with 12 bases between. The CDR3 totals 14 residues. Primers: 60 Vbeta forward and 13 Jbeta reverse. The repertoire was sequenced with immunoSEQ multiplex PCR; TCRdb's copy has only in-frame clones and lacks some. In the table there are under 200,000 clones, roughly 70% of which are singletons. The data were obtained in a study of cytomegalovirus exposure and HLA in healthy donors. Study information: Among the approximately 380 donors who were genotyped, 81% fell in the genetic ancestry cluster that is associated with self-reported Caucasian donors.

The study, taken as a whole, reports: Reports indicate that TCR beta sequences accurately predicted the HLA-A and HLA-B alleles of most subjects. A later analysis associated 15,000 or so TCR beta sequences with HLA alleles at a 0.05 false discovery rate.

Sample: PBMCs. V is TRBV30 and J is TRBJ1-4; possible D gene TRBD1, 5 bases. The TCR sequence derives from a woman under 40 in good health and CMV-seronegative. CDR3: CAWSVRQGPEKLFF. In nucleotides, the CDR3 is TGTGCCTGGAGTGTGAGGCAGGGCCCTGAAAAACTGTTTTTT.